This T cell receptor beta chain was identified during a study of response to subunit inactivated influenza vaccine (dated by TCRdb to the late 2010s). With respect to the entire study: Deep quantitative T cell receptor repertoire profiling was used in the study to track responses to a trivalent subunit inactivated influenza vaccine. The investigation overall reported the following: The authors proposed that each seasonal influenza vaccination may bring in only a limited number of new T cells.

The library was generated by RT-PCR. Sequenced using an Illumina HiSeq 2500. Starting from the raw public reads, TCRdb applied fastp trimming at Q25, assembled clones with MiXCR and retained in-frame beta chains. Each entry merges the rows of one CDR3 protein and shows their most common DNA and genes. The table for this sample lists 590,000 or so distinct CDR3 sequences; about 15% of them were counted only once. The top ten clonotypes cover 7.6% of the sample. This clonotype was counted only a few times. The antigen this receptor binds is unknown. No much larger clone exists at a distance of one base, and base qualities are not known. This TCR derives from a man in his fifties or sixties who received an inactivated influenza vaccine. Donor details come from another sample of the same person, matched by shared clones. The specimen comprised PBMCs from blood, sampled 14 to 15 days before vaccination.

The DNA reads TGTGCCAGCAGCGACAGACAGGGAACCCGCGCGAGGGCTTTCTTT. Its product reads: CASSDRQGTRARAFF. The chain is assembled from TRBV7-9 and TRBJ1-1, with 7 junctional bases fitting TRBD1. The CDR3 starts with the cysteine, ends with the phenylalanine, and has 15 residues. Of all the DNA, just the CDR3 is kept, 45 bases in frame from base 1. Reading the germline V gene (reference sequence) gives CDR1 SEHNR and CDR2 FQNEAQ. Trimmed from V: 5 bases; trimmed from J: 11 bases; junction bases lacking a gene match: 17.